This is a list of T cell receptor beta chains from one sample in a study of T-cell reconstitution after alpha-beta-depleted transplantation in children. TCRdb processed the PCR reads anew with MiXCR; each CDR3 protein has one entry. This table holds about 870,000 distinct CDR3 sequences, roughly 16% found once. Sequenced here: PBMCs, mostly from graft donor cells, sampled 360 days after TCRalphabeta/CD19-depleted stem cell transplant. The receptors were gathered from a male patient younger than 18 who had a stem cell transplant for acute lymphoblastic leukemia, so the T cells may come from the graft donor. The CDR3 runs from the conserved cysteine through the conserved F or W. A D gene is named only where the DNA matches it firmly. Size is omitted from some rows. Given values are once, few, many or a class for expanded clones.

TGCAGCGTGACCACCGGGGACAGGGGGACCTACGAGCAGTACTTC,CSVTTGDRGTYEQYF,TRBJ2-7,TRBV29-1,TRBD1,once
TGCGCCAGCAGCTTGATTTCTAGCAGGTTGATGGACCAGTACTTC,CASSLISSRLMDQYF,TRBJ2-5,TRBV5-1,-,-
TGTGCCAGCAGCTTAAAAGTGACGGACAACTCCTACGAGCAGTACTTC,CASSLKVTDNSYEQYF,TRBJ2-7,TRBV7-9,-,few
TGTGCCAGCAGCTTTGGTAGGGGGGGTAAAAATTCACCCCTCCACTTT,CASSFGRGGKNSPLHF,TRBJ1-6,TRBV7-2,-,-
TGCGCCAGCAGCCTAGCGGGAGGGTTTGTCCCCGACAATGAGCAGTTCTTC,CASSLAGGFVPDNEQFF,TRBJ2-1,TRBV5-1,TRBD2,-
TGTGCCAGCAGTTACGTACAAGGTGGAGGCTACACCTTC,CASSYVQGGGYTF,TRBJ1-2,TRBV6-5,-,few
TGCAGCGTTGACTACCGGAGCACAGATACGCAGTATTTT,CSVDYRSTDTQYF,TRBJ2-3,TRBV29-1,-,-
TGCAGTGCCGGCCGGGAGGCCCCCCCCTACAATGAGCAGTTCTTC,CSAGREAPPYNEQFF,TRBJ2-1,TRBV20-1,TRBD2,-
TGTGCCAGCAGCCGTGAGCGGCAAGAGACCCAGTACTTC,CASSRERQETQYF,TRBJ2-5,TRBV12-3/TRBV12-4,-,-
TGTGCCAGCAGCTTAGTAACAGGCCTACTGTATTCACCCCTCCACTTT,CASSLVTGLLYSPLHF,TRBJ1-6,TRBV7-2,-,-
TGTGCCAGCAGCGCACGACTAGCGGGAGGAGTGGGCGGCAATGAGCAGTTCTTC,CASSARLAGGVGGNEQFF,TRBJ2-1,TRBV9,TRBD2,many
TGTGCCACCAGCAGAGGTTCAACAGGGTCTCCTGAAGCTTTCTTT,CATSRGSTGSPEAFF,TRBJ1-1,TRBV15,-,-
TGCGCCAGCAGCCAGCCCCGGTTAGGGAGGGAGACCCAGTACTTC,CASSQPRLGRETQYF,TRBJ2-5,TRBV4-1,-,-
TGTGCCAGCAAAGGGACAGATTCCTACGAGCAGTACTTC,CASKGTDSYEQYF,TRBJ2-7,TRBV2,TRBD1,few
TGTGCCAGCAGCTCGGAATGGATCGACTCCACTTCTAGCTCCTACGAGCAGTACTTC,CASSSEWIDSTSSSYEQYF,TRBJ2-7,TRBV5-6,-,few
TGTGCCAGCAGTTACGGTGCGGAGTTTAACTACGAGCAGTACTTC,CASSYGAEFNYEQYF,TRBJ2-7,TRBV6-5,-,few
TGTGCCAGCAGCTTATATCTAGCGGGGCCAGATACGCAGTATTTT,CASSLYLAGPDTQYF,TRBJ2-3,TRBV7-3,TRBD2,many
TGTGCCACCGGTAAGGAGATAGCTGGCAATGAGCAGTTCTTC,CATGKEIAGNEQFF,TRBJ2-1,TRBV10-3,-,many
TGTGCCAGCAGTCGAAGGGGTAGCGGAACCACAGATACGCAGTATTTT,CASSRRGSGTTDTQYF,TRBJ2-3,TRBV12-3/TRBV12-4,-,-
TGTGCCAGCAGCCCTGAAGGGGCGTCCTACAATGAGCAGTTCTTC,CASSPEGASYNEQFF,TRBJ2-1,TRBV12-3/TRBV12-4,-,few
TGTGCCAGCCGGGACCCCGCGAACACCGGGGAGCTGTTTTTT,CASRDPANTGELFF,TRBJ2-2,TRBV2,-,-
TGTGCCAGCAGTCGCCCAGGGAGTTCCAATCAGCCCCAGCATTTT,CASSRPGSSNQPQHF,TRBJ1-5,TRBV12-3/TRBV12-4,-,few
TGTGCCAGCAGTTTGGCCCCTCCACAGGGGGGTGGGGAGACCCAGTACTTC,CASSLAPPQGGGETQYF,TRBJ2-5,TRBV12-3/TRBV12-4,TRBD1,few
TGTGCCAGCAGCCCTGGGTACTTCAATGAGCAGTTCTTC,CASSPGYFNEQFF,TRBJ2-1,TRBV7-3,-,many
TGCGCCAGCAGCTTGGAGGTGACAGGGTTCGACAATGAGCAGTTCTTC,CASSLEVTGFDNEQFF,TRBJ2-1,TRBV5-1,TRBD1,few
TGTGCCAGCACTAGTGGGGGACACAACACCGGGGAGCTGTTTTTT,CASTSGGHNTGELFF,TRBJ2-2,TRBV6-2/TRBV6-3,-,-
TGTGCCAGCATCAGACTAACGGGAGGTTACAATGAGCAGTTCTTC,CASIRLTGGYNEQFF,TRBJ2-1,TRBV6-1,TRBD2,-
TGTGCCAGCAGCCCCGATGGAAACATTCAGTACTTC,CASSPDGNIQYF,TRBJ2-4,TRBV6-5,-,-
TGCAGTGCTATGGACAGCCCTTTCTCTGGAAACACCATATATTTT,CSAMDSPFSGNTIYF,TRBJ1-3,TRBV20-1,-,few
TGTGCCAGCAGCCTTGGACTAGCGGGAGGGACTTACAATGAGCAGTTCTTC,CASSLGLAGGTYNEQFF,TRBJ2-1,TRBV7-7,TRBD2,many
TGTGCCAGCAGGCAAGGGGACACCGGGCGAGAGACCCAGTACTTC,CASRQGDTGRETQYF,TRBJ2-5,TRBV28,-,-
TGCGCCAGCAGCTTTTTAACCGAGCAGTACTTC,CASSFLTEQYF,TRBJ2-7,TRBV5-1,-,-
TGTGCCATCAGTGAGTCGAGCCAGGGAAACTACAATGAGCAGTTCTTC,CAISESSQGNYNEQFF,TRBJ2-1,TRBV10-3,-,few
TGTGCCACCAGTGTCGGACAGGGGACCAACAATGAGCAGTTCTTC,CATSVGQGTNNEQFF,TRBJ2-1,TRBV24-1,TRBD1,many
TGTGCCAGCAGTTTAGCCCGACCGACACAGCAAGAGACCCAGTACTTC,CASSLARPTQQETQYF,TRBJ2-5,TRBV12-3/TRBV12-4,-,-
TGCGCCAGCAGCTTGTTATCGGGAGGGTACACAGATACGCAGTATTTT,CASSLLSGGYTDTQYF,TRBJ2-3,TRBV5-1,TRBD2,many
TGTGCCAGCAGCCCGGGGCACACGTCCTTCTATGGCTACACCTTC,CASSPGHTSFYGYTF,TRBJ1-2,TRBV5-5,-,-
TGCAGTGCTAGAGATTTGGGGGTCGCAAGTCAGCCCCAGCATTTT,CSARDLGVASQPQHF,TRBJ1-5,TRBV20-1,-,few
TGCGCCAGCAGCCGAAACGGGGAGGCCTACGAGCAGTACTTC,CASSRNGEAYEQYF,TRBJ2-7,TRBV5-1,-,few
TGTGCCAGCAGTGAAATGGGACAGGGGGCAAATACGCAGTATTTT,CASSEMGQGANTQYF,TRBJ2-3,TRBV6-1,TRBD1,-
TGTGCTAGTGGTTCGGAAAAAGGGGACGAGCAGTACTTC,CASGSEKGDEQYF,TRBJ2-7,TRBV12-5,-,-
TGTGCCAGCAGTTACATCGTGGGGTACGAGCAGTACTTC,CASSYIVGYEQYF,TRBJ2-7,TRBV7-8,-,few
TGCGCCAGCAGCAAGGGGGCTGGGGAGCTGTTTTTT,CASSKGAGELFF,TRBJ2-2,TRBV5-1,TRBD1,-
TGCAGTGCTAGCAGACAGGTACAGAATGAGCAGTTCTTC,CSASRQVQNEQFF,TRBJ2-1,TRBV20-1,-,few
TGTGCCAGCAGTTTATCTCGGGGGAATGGCTACACCTTC,CASSLSRGNGYTF,TRBJ1-2,TRBV27,-,few
TGTGCCAGCAGCGTAGGGCTAGCGGGCTACGAGCAGTACTTC,CASSVGLAGYEQYF,TRBJ2-7,TRBV5-5,TRBD2,many
TGTGCCAGCAGTGACAACCGGGTGTCGGCCTACAATGAGCAGTTCTTC,CASSDNRVSAYNEQFF,TRBJ2-1,TRBV6-4,-,few
TGTGCCAGCAGCTTCACCGGGACAGAGATTGGAAACACCATATATTTT,CASSFTGTEIGNTIYF,TRBJ1-3,TRBV7-2,TRBD1,-
TGTGCCAGCAGCTTAGGTTCGGGGAACTCGCGGGTTTCCCAAGAGACCCAGTACTTC,CASSLGSGNSRVSQETQYF,TRBJ2-5,TRBV11-1,-,-
TGTGCCACCAGCAGTCGGGGGTACAACAACAATGAGCAGTTCTTC,CATSSRGYNNNEQFF,TRBJ2-1,TRBV15,-,-
TGTGCCAGCTCACCACCGACGGTTCGCGCAGATACGCAGTATTTT,CASSPPTVRADTQYF,TRBJ2-3,TRBV18,-,-
TGTGCCAGCAGCCAAGTTCTACTGAGCGCTGAAGCTTTCTTT,CASSQVLLSAEAFF,TRBJ1-1,TRBV14,-,few
TGTGCCAGCCTGTCGCGGGAGTTGGGGGAGACCCAGTACTTC,CASLSRELGETQYF,TRBJ2-5,TRBV2,TRBD2,-
TGTGCCAGCAGTGGACGGTACCCTAATGGGACCCAGTACTTC,CASSGRYPNGTQYF,TRBJ2-5,TRBV2,-,few
TGCGCCAGCAAGGACAGTCCCCTTAGCACAGATACGCAGTATTTT,CASKDSPLSTDTQYF,TRBJ2-3,TRBV23-1,-,few
TGCGCCAGCAGCCAGCCTAGCGGACCGAACACCGGGGAGCTGTTTTTT,CASSQPSGPNTGELFF,TRBJ2-2,TRBV4-1,TRBD2,many
TGTGCCAGCAGCCGCGGGACAGGGGGCGGCGAGCAGTACTTC,CASSRGTGGGEQYF,TRBJ2-7,TRBV7-2,TRBD1,-
TGTGCCAGCAGCCAAGATCGGCGACAGATCTCTGGCTACACCTTC,CASSQDRRQISGYTF,TRBJ1-2,TRBV3-1,-,-
TGTGCCAGCGGACTAGCGGTATACGAGCAGTACTTC,CASGLAVYEQYF,TRBJ2-7,TRBV6-2/TRBV6-3,TRBD2,many